This TCR beta chain was sequenced in a study of blood T cell repertoires in COVID-19. Study summary: Some COVID-19 samples were acute and others convalescent; all came from the United States, Italy and Spain. In each case, the material was cDNA or gDNA derived from T cells, B-cell-depleted T cells, or PBMCs.

Original processing notes: Reference gene primers were amplified, and this amplification served to estimate nucleated cell counts. Sequencing used immunoSEQ multiplex PCR; TCRdb keeps in-frame clones, though not all of them. V and J calls and clone size are as listed in that table; D and trimming were resolved from the DNA. The table lists about 120,000 clones, 85% of them singletons. J gave up 5 bases and V 6 bases, and 4 bases lay outside the gene matches. The germline V gene encodes CDR1 MNHEY and CDR2 SVGEGT. The CDR3 is 15 residues long. The sample consisted of peripheral blood. The chain carries TRBV6-2 or TRBV6-3 and TRBJ2-1; 13 positions match TRBD2. This TCR derives from a man in his fifties or sixties with acute or convalescent COVID-19. The CDR3 DNA reads TGTGCCAGCAGCCGTACTAGCGGGGGGGACAATGAGCAGTTCTTC. Translating it yields CASSRTSGGDNEQFF.